These 26 T cell receptor beta chains share one sample of origin, sequenced in a study of T cell changes during pregnancy in multiple sclerosis. TCRdb's table, derived via immunoSEQ multiplex PCR, lists solely in-frame clones and lacks some. This table has about 73,000 clones, over 80% appearing once. The source material was peripheral blood, sampled in the third trimester of pregnancy. The receptor source for this set is a female donor in good health, enrolled as a control in a pregnancy study.

The V gene is TRBV30, the J gene TRBJ2-6; tentatively, D is TRBD1 (6 bases). CDR1 and CDR2 from the germline V gene are GTSNPN and SVGIG (reference sequence). Trimming pared 3 bases from V and 1 base from J, leaving 13 bases between. The CDR3 is 16 amino acids. CDR3 region: CAWRGSRGSGANVLTF. The CDR3 nucleotides are TGTGCCTGGAGGGGAAGCAGGGGATCTGGGGCCAACGTCCTGACTTTC.

The J gene is TRBJ2-3, the V gene TRBV6-5, with 7 bases identical to TRBD2. This CDR3 is 16 amino acids long. Germline values: CDR1 MNHEY, CDR2 SVGAGI. Trimming cost V 4 bases and J 0 bases; bases outside gene matches: 7. The CDR3 loop is CASSSDLAASTDTQYF. Written as DNA, the CDR3 is TGTGCCAGCAGTTCTGACCTAGCGGCTAGCACAGATACGCAGTATTTT.

This clone was seen once. The chain employs TRBV11-2 and TRBJ1-6; D possibly corresponds to TRBD1 (5 bases). In germline, CDR1 is SGHAT, CDR2 FQNNGV. V was trimmed by 5 bases and J by 9 bases, leaving 14 bases between them. The CDR3 loop spans 14 amino acids. In DNA form, the CDR3 reads TGTGCCAGCAGCCCGTCTCAAAGGGGTTCACCCCTCCACTTT. Translated: CASSPSQRGSPLHF.

The chain is built from TRBV7-2 and TRBJ1-1; tentative D call: TRBD1 (5 bases). The CDR3 is 14 amino acids. V lost 2 bases to trimming and J lost 4 bases, with 11 bases between them. CDR1 and CDR2 (germline): SGHTA, FQGNSA. The CDR3 loop reads CASSLITGTTEAFF. CDR3 coding DNA: TGTGCCAGCAGCTTAATTACAGGAACCACTGAAGCTTTCTTT.

This clone was seen only a few times. The V and J genes are TRBV7-9 and TRBJ2-3; 11 bases agree with TRBD2. The junction had 8 bases not matched to a gene; V was cut back by 1 base and J by 5 bases. The CDR3 length is 17 residues. Germline lookup yields CDR1 SEHNR and CDR2 FQNEAQ (reference sequence). CDR3 in DNA: TGTGCCAGCAGCTTAGGAGGTAGCGGGAGGGCCCAAGATACGCAGTATTTT. This codes for CASSLGGSGRAQDTQYF.

The rearrangement uses TRBV19 and TRBJ1-5, with unresolved D. Germline V gives CDR1 LNHDA, CDR2 SQIVND (reference sequence). CDR3 size: 13 residues. V was shortened by 3 bases and J by 6 bases, with 9 bases between the two germline ends. CDR3: CASSIMEFQPQHF. The DNA of the CDR3 is TGTGCCAGTAGTATTATGGAGTTTCAGCCCCAGCATTTT.

This chain joins TRBV4-1 and TRBJ2-1; 13 nucleotides line up with TRBD2. CDR3 size: 21 residues. Germline values: CDR1 MGHRA, CDR2 YSYEKL. V lost 2 bases and J lost 3; bases outside the gene matches: 16. The CDR3 DNA reads as TGCGCCAGCAGCCAACTACCTTTACTAGCGGGGGGGCGGCCGTACTACAATGAGCAGTTCTTC. It codes for CASSQLPLLAGGRPYYNEQFF.

The J gene is TRBJ1-1, the V gene TRBV28; TRBD1 matches 8 bases. This CDR3 is built from 15 residues. Trimming cost V 7 bases and J 2 bases; bases outside gene matches: 9. Germline assignment: CDR1 MDHEN and CDR2 SYDVKM. The chain's CDR3 is CASKGSGTGNTEAFF. In DNA, the CDR3 is TGTGCCAGCAAGGGATCCGGGACAGGTAACACTGAAGCTTTCTTT.

The V call is TRBV5-5, the J call TRBJ1-6; TRBD1 matches 10 bases. V was clipped by 2 bases and J by 7 bases; unmatched bases: 6. Germline V gene sequence: CDR1 SGHKS, CDR2 YYEKEE (reference sequence). CDR3 size: 16 residues. DNA for the CDR3: TGTGCCAGCAGCTTACGACAGGGGGCTGGGAATTCACCCCTCCACTTT. Amino acid sequence: CASSLRQGAGNSPLHF.

The V and J genes are TRBV2 and TRBJ1-1; 7 bases match TRBD1. The CDR3 loop spans 13 amino acids. Unmatched junction bases numbered 5, after V lost 6 bases and J lost 4 bases. Germline V gene lookup returns CDR1 SNHLY and CDR2 FYNNEI. The CDR3 coding sequence is TGTGCCAGCAGCGTAGACAGGGTCACTGAAGCTTTCTTT. Translating gives CASSVDRVTEAFF.

V gene TRBV28 combines with J gene TRBJ2-7; TRBD2 matches 12 bases. CDR3 length: 15 residues. Germline V CDR1 and CDR2: MDHEN, SYDVKM. V gave up 5 bases and J gave up 0 bases; unmatched junction bases: 2. CDR3 in DNA: TGTGCCAGCAGTCTGACTAGCGGGGGCTCCTACGAGCAGTACTTC. Encoded protein: CASSLTSGGSYEQYF.

The V call is TRBV5-1, the J call TRBJ2-1; 8 positions agree with TRBD1. The germline V gene encodes CDR1 SGHRS and CDR2 YFSETQ. The CDR3 spans 16 residues. The V segment lost 2 bases and the J segment 7 bases; nucleotides outside the gene matches: 11. Here the CDR3 DNA reads TGCGCCAGCAGCTTAAGCCCCCAGGGGGCAAGTAATGAGCAGTTCTTC. Translated, it gives CASSLSPQGASNEQFF.

V usage is TRBV10-3 and J usage is TRBJ2-1, with 9 bases fitting TRBD2. Germline loops: CDR1 ENHRY, CDR2 SYGVKD. Germline trimming cut 0 bases from V and 5 bases from J; bases unmatched to any gene: 8. This CDR3 is 17 amino acids long. CDR3 amino acids: CAISESQASGDNNEQFF. In nucleotides, the CDR3 is TGTGCCATCAGTGAGTCACAAGCTAGCGGGGACAACAATGAGCAGTTCTTC.

V gene TRBV6-1 combines with J gene TRBJ2-2; D ambiguous. Germline V lookup: CDR1 MNHNS, CDR2 SASEGT. With 2 bases removed from V and 2 bases from J, the gap between germline ends came to 6 bases. The CDR3 contains 14 residues. CDR3 sequence: CASSEITNTGELFF. CDR3 sequence (DNA): TGTGCCAGCAGTGAAATCACAAACACCGGGGAGCTGTTTTTT.

The sample holds one count of this clone. This chain connects TRBV19 to TRBJ1-1; a weak D match, TRBD1 (5 bases). The CDR3 totals 15 residues. The germline gives CDR1 LNHDA, CDR2 SQIVND (reference sequence). With 8 bases removed from V and 0 bases from J, the gap between germline ends came to 16 bases. This chain's CDR3 is CASSDTATMNTEAFF. DNA for the CDR3: TGTGCCAGTTCGGACACGGCGACCATGAACACTGAAGCTTTCTTT.

V usage is TRBV29-1 and J usage is TRBJ2-3, with D maybe TRBD2 (7 bases). Germline CDR1 reads SQVTM; CDR2 reads ANQGSEA. V was pared by 8 bases and J by 3 bases, with 24 bases between. The CDR3 loop spans 16 amino acids. Here the CDR3 reads CSSDRVGGRSTDTQYF. The CDR3 DNA sequence: TGCAGCTCTGACCGGGTCGGGGGGCGCTCAACAGATACGCAGTATTTT.

The rearrangement links TRBV7-9 to TRBJ2-6; perhaps TRBD1 as D (7 bases). The V end lost 3 bases, the J end lost 0 bases, and 15 bases lay between the germline ends. The CDR3 spans 18 residues. The germline CDR1 and CDR2 sequences are SEHNR and FQNEAQ (reference sequence). The CDR3 region has the DNA TGTGCCAGCAGCTTGACAGGGAGGTTACTCTCTGGGGCCAACGTCCTGACTTTC. Translated, it gives CASSLTGRLLSGANVLTF.

This chain links TRBV25-1 with TRBJ2-7, with D tentatively TRBD1 (7 bases). V was shortened by 1 base and J by 4 bases, with 14 bases between the two germline ends. The CDR3 contains 15 residues. The germline V gene encodes CDR1 MGHDK and CDR2 SYGVNS. For the CDR3, the DNA is TGTGCCAGCAGTGAATCGGAGGGGGCCTTTTACGAGCAGTACTTC. Its protein product is CASSESEGAFYEQYF.

The chain recombines TRBV9 with TRBJ2-7; weak D call: TRBD1 (5 bases). Trimming cost V 5 bases and J 4 bases, with 16 bases left between them. Germline V gene data show CDR1 as SGDLS and CDR2 as YYNGEE. The CDR3 is 14 amino acids. The CDR3 reads CASRPIQVTYEQYF. The CDR3 coding sequence is TGTGCCAGCAGACCGATACAGGTCACATACGAGCAGTACTTC.

This clone was counted once. The J gene is TRBJ1-2, the V gene TRBV4-2; 7 bases fit TRBD1. Trimming cost V 2 bases and J 2 bases; bases outside gene matches: 5. The CDR3 length is 15 residues. Germline CDR1 reads LGHNA; CDR2 reads YNFKEQ. The CDR3 nucleotides read TGTGCCAGCAGCCAACTGATACAGGGGAACTATGGCTACACCTTC. This gives the protein CASSQLIQGNYGYTF.

The DNA of the CDR3 is TGTGCCAGCAGTGATTGGGGGGACTATGGCTACACCTTC. This translates into CASSDWGDYGYTF. The V call is TRBV25-1, the J call TRBJ1-2; tentative D call: TRBD1 (5 bases). CDR3 length equals 13 residues. Trimming took 3 bases from V and 3 from J, leaving 8 bases between them. The germline CDR1 and CDR2 sequences are MGHDK and SYGVNS.

The chain has TRBV27 and TRBJ1-2, with D hard to call. The CDR3 sequence is 14 residues long. V dropped 2 bases and J dropped 6 bases, with 13 bases sitting between them. Germline V lookup: CDR1 MNHEY, CDR2 SMNVEV (reference sequence). As DNA, the CDR3 is TGTGCCAGCAGTTTAGTGGAGGGCGGGGATGGCTACACCTTC. It codes for CASSLVEGGDGYTF.

The V and J genes are TRBV18 and TRBJ2-3; D might be TRBD2 (6 bases). The CDR3 length is 14 residues. Trimming cost V 9 bases and J 1 base, with 14 bases left between them. Germline loops: CDR1 KGHSH, CDR2 LQKENI. The CDR3 DNA follows: TGTGCCAGTACCCGAGTAGCGGGCACAGATACGCAGTATTTT. This sequence encodes CASTRVAGTDTQYF.

The chain recombines TRBV7-8 with TRBJ2-7; D remains ambiguous. Trimming shortened V by 8 bases and J by 1 base, and 15 bases separated the two germline ends. This CDR3 has 14 residues. Germline loops: CDR1 SGHVS, CDR2 FQNEAQ. The DNA of the CDR3 is TGTGCCAGCCAGCGCGGCGGCGGATCCTACGAGCAGTACTTC. Its translation is CASQRGGGSYEQYF.

Written as DNA, the CDR3 is TGTGCCAGCAGTCCACCCTCCCAGGGTCGCTATGGCTACACCTTC. Translation gives CASSPPSQGRYGYTF. The rearrangement links TRBV28 to TRBJ1-2; weak D call: TRBD1 (5 bases). Germline values: CDR1 MDHEN, CDR2 SYDVKM. This CDR3 comprises 15 residues. V was pared by 5 bases and J by 4 bases, with 17 bases between.

The gene calls are TRBV19 and TRBJ1-2; 8 bases match TRBD1. Per germline, CDR1 LNHDA and CDR2 SQIVND (reference sequence). The ends lost 5 bases at V and 13 bases at J; junction bases unmatched: 9. The CDR3 contains 12 residues. The CDR3 loop is CASSQNGQGFTF. The CDR3, as DNA: TGTGCCAGTAGTCAAAATGGACAGGGTTTCACCTTC.